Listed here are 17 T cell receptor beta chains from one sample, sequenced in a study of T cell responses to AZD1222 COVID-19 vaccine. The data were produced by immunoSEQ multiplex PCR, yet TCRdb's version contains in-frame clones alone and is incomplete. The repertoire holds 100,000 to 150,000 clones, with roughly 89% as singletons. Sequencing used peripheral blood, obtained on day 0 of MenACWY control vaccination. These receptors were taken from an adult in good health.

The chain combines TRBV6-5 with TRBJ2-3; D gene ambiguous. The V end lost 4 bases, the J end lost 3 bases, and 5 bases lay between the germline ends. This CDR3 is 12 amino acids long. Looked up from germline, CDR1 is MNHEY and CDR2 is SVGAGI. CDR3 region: CASSSTTDTQYF. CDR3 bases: TGTGCCAGCAGTTCCACGACAGATACGCAGTATTTT.

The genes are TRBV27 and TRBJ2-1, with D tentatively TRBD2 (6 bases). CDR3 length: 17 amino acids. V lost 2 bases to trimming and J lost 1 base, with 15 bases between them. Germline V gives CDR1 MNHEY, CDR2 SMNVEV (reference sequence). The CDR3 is CASSLDLGGNSYNEQFF. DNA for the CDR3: TGTGCCAGCAGTTTAGACCTGGGCGGGAATTCCTACAATGAGCAGTTCTTC.

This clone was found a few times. The CDR3 DNA sequence: TGTGCCAGCAGCTTTCCACCGATGAACTACGAGCAGTACTTC. Its protein product is CASSFPPMNYEQYF. The V call is TRBV11-2, the J call TRBJ2-7; D is undetermined. CDR3 length: 14 amino acids. Germline CDR1 and CDR2: SGHAT and FQNNGV. With 3 bases removed from V and 3 bases from J, the gap between germline ends came to 12 bases.

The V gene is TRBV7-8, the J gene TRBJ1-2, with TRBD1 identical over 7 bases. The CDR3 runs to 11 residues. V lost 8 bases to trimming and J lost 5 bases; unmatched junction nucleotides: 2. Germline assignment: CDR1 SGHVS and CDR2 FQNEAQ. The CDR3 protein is CASGGQYGYTF. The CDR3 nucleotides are TGTGCCAGCGGGGGACAGTATGGCTACACCTTC.

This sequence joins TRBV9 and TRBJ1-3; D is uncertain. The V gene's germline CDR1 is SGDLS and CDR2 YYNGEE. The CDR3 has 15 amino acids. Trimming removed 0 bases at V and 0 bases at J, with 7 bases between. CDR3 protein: CASSVAGLSGNTIYF. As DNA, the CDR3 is TGTGCCAGCAGCGTAGCAGGCCTCTCTGGAAACACCATATATTTT.

This chain's CDR3 is CASSQGGGHGANVLTF. The CDR3 DNA sequence: TGTGCCAGCAGCCAGGGAGGGGGCCACGGGGCCAACGTCCTGACTTTC. The V gene is TRBV3-1 (or the pseudogene TRBV3-2), the J gene TRBJ2-6; D might be TRBD1 or TRBD2, each matching 7 bases. This CDR3 comprises 16 residues. V lost 3 bases, J lost 4 bases, and 13 bases lay in between. CDR1 is LGHDT and CDR2 is YNNKEL in the germline V gene (reference sequence).

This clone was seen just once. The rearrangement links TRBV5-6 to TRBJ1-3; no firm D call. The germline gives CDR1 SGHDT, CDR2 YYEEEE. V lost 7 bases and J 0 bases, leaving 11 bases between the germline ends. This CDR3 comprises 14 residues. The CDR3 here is CASQKQSSGNTIYF. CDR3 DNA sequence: TGTGCCAGCCAAAAACAGAGCTCTGGAAACACCATATATTTT.

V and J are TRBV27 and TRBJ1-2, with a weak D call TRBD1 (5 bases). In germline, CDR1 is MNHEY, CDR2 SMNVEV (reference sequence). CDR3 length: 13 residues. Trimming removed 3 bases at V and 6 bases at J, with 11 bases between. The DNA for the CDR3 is TGTGCCAGCAGTTTGGGACCCAGGGATGGCTACACCTTC. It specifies CASSLGPRDGYTF.

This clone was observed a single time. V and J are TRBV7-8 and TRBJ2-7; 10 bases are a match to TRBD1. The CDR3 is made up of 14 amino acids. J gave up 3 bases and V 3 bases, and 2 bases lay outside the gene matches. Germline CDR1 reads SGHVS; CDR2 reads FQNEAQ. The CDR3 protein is CASSFRDRGYEQYF. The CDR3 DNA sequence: TGTGCCAGCAGCTTTCGGGACAGGGGCTACGAGCAGTACTTC.

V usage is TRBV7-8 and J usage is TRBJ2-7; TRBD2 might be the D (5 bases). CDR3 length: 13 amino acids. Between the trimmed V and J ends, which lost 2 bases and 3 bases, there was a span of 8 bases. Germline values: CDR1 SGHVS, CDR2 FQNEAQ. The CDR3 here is CASSLSRDYEQYF. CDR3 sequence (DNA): TGTGCCAGCAGCTTAAGTCGGGACTACGAGCAGTACTTC.

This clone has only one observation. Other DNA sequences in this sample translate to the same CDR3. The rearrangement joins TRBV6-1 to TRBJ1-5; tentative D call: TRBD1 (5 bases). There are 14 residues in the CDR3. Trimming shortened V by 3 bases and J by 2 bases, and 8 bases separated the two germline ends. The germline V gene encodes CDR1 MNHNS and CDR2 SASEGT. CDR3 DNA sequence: TGTGCCAGCAGTGACAGGGATGGCAATCAGCCCCAGCATTTT. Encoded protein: CASSDRDGNQPQHF.

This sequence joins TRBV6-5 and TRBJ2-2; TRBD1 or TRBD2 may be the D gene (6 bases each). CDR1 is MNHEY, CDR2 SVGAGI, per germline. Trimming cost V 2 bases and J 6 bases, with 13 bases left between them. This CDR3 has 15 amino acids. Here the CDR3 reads CASSYVGGIPGELFF. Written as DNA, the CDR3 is TGTGCCAGCAGTTACGTCGGGGGCATTCCCGGGGAGCTGTTTTTT.

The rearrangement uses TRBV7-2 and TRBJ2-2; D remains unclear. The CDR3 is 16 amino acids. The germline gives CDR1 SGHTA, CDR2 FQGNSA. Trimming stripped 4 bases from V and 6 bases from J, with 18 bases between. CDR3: CASSYAGAFLPGELFF. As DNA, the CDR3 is TGTGCCAGCAGCTACGCAGGCGCATTTTTACCCGGGGAGCTGTTTTTT.

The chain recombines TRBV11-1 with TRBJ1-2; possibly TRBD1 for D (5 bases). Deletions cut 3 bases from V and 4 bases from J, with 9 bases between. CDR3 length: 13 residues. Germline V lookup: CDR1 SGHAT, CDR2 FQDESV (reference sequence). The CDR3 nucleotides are TGTGCCAGCAGCTTGGGTGGGACCTATGGCTACACCTTC. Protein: CASSLGGTYGYTF.

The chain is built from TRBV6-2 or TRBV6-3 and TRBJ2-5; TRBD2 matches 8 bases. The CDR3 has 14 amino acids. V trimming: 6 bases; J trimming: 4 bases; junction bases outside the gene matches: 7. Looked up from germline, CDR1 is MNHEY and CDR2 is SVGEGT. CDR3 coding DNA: TGTGCCAGCAGCGACGGGAGGGGTCGAGAGACCCAGTACTTC. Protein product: CASSDGRGRETQYF.

Written as DNA, the CDR3 is TGTGCCAGCAGCCAAGCGGAGGGAGGAGGGGAGACCCAGTACTTC. This sequence encodes CASSQAEGGGETQYF. The chain combines TRBV4-2 with TRBJ2-5, with D perhaps TRBD2 (6 bases). Germline loops: CDR1 LGHNA, CDR2 YNFKEQ. The CDR3 has 15 amino acids. Trimming stripped 1 base from V and 5 bases from J, with 14 bases between.

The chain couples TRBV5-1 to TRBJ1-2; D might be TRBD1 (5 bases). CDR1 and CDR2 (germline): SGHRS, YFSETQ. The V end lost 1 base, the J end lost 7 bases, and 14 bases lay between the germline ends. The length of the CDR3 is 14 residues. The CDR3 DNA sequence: TGCGCCAGCAGCTTGTCAGGGTATCCAAGTGGCTACACCTTC. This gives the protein CASSLSGYPSGYTF.